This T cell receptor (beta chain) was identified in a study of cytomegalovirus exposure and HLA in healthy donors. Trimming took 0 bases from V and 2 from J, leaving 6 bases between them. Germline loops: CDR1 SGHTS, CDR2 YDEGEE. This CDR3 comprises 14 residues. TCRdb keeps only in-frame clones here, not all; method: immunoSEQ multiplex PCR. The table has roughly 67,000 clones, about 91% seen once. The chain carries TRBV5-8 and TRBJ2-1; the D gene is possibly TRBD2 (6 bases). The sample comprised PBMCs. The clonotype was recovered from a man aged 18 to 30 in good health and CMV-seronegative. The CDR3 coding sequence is TGTGCCAGCAGCTTGGGACTAGCCTACAATGAGCAGTTCTTC. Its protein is CASSLGLAYNEQFF. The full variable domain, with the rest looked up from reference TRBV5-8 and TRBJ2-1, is EAGVTQSPTHLIKTRGQQATLRCSPISGHTSVYWYQQALGLGLQFLLWYDEGEERNRGNFPPRFSGRQFPNYSSELNVNALELEDSALYLCASSLGLAYNEQFFGPGTRLTVL.